The source of this TCR beta chain is a study of a mutant IDH1 vaccine in newly diagnosed glioma. On the study more broadly: The treated group averaged approximately 42 years old and was roughly 60% male, approximately 40% female. Former treatment meant radiotherapy, temozolomide, or both; the majority had gotten both. Study-wide points: No link was apparently found between pseudoprogression and changes in top peripheral T cell clonotypes.

Clones were read by immunoSEQ multiplex PCR, and TCRdb kept only the in-frame ones, dropping some. The sample lists roughly 41,000 clones, approximately 78% occurring once. The time point: baseline, week 1 (first vaccination visit). Treatment denoted: pre-vaccination baseline after standard-of-care therapy. Donor tumors were new WHO grade 3 or 4 IDH1-mutant, ATRX-lost astrocytomas. The germline V gene encodes CDR1 MNHNS and CDR2 SASEGT. The CDR3 is 15 amino acids. After removal of 5 bases from V and 3 bases from J, the junction contained 6 bases not matched to a gene. Points on this clone: Its antigen is unknown.

The starting material was PBMCs, obtained from a glioma patient treated with radiotherapy, temozolomide or both. The origin of this receptor is a man aged 40-49 years with glioma. Some clones in this sample may be carry-over from other donors' samples. The chain has TRBV6-1 and TRBJ2-3; 9 bases align to TRBD1. Here the CDR3 DNA reads TGTGCCAGCAGTAAAATGGACAGGGGAACAGATACGCAGTATTTT. Protein: CASSKMDRGTDTQYF.